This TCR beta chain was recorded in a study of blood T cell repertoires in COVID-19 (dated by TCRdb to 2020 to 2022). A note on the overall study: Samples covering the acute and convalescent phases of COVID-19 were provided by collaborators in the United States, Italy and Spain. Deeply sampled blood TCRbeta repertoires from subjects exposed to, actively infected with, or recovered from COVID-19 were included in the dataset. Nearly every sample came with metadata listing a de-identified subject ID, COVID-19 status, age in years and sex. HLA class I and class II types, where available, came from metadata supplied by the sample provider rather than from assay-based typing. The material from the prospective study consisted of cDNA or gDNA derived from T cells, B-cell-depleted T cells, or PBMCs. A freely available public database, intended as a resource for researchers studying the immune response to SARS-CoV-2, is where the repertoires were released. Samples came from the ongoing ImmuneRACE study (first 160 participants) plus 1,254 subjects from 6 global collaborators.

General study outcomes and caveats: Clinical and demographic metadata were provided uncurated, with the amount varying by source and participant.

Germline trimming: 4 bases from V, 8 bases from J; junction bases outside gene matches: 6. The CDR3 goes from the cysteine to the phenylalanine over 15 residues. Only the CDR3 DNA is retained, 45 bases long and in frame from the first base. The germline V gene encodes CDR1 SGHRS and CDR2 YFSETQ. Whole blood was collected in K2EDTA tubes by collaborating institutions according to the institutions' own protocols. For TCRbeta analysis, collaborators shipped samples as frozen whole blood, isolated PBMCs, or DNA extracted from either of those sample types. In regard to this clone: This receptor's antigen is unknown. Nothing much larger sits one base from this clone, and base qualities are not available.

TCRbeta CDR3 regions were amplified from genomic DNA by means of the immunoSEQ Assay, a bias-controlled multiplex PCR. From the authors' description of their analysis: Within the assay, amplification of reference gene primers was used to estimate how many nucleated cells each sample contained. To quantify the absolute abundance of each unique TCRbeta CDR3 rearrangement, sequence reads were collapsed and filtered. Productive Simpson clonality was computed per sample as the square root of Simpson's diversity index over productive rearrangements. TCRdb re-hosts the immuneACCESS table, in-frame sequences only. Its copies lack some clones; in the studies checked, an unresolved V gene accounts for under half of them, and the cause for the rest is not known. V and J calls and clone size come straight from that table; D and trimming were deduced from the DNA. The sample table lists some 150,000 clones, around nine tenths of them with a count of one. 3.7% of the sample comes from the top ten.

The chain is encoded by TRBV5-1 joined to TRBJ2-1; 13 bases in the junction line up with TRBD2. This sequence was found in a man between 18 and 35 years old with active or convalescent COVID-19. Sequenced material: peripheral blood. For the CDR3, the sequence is CASSLGLAGFDEQFF. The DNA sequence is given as TGCGCCAGCAGCCTGGGACTAGCGGGATTTGATGAGCAGTTCTTC.